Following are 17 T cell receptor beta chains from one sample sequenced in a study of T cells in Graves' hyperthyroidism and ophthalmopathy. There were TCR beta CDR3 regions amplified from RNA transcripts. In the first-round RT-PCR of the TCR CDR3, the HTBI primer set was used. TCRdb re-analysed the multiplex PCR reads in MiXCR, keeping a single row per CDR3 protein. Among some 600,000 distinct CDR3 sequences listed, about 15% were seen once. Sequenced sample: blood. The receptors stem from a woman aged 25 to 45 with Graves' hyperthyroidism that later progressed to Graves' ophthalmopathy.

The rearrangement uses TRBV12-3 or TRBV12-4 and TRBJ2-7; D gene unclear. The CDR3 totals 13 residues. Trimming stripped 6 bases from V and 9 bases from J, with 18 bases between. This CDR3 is CASSSTPPRWQYF. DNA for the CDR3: TGTGCCAGCAGCTCAACCCCTCCTCGGTGGCAGTACTTC.

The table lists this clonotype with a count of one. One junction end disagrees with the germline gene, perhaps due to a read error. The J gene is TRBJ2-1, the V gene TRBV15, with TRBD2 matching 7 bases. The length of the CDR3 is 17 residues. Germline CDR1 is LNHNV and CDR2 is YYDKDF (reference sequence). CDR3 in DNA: TGTGCCACCAGCAGAGATTGGATCGCGGGAGAATGGAATGGGCAGTTCTTC. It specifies CATSRDWIAGEWNGQFF.

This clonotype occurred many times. The CDR3 reads CSASRPEDRAYEQYF. The CDR3 nucleotides read TGCAGTGCTAGTCGTCCGGAGGACAGGGCCTACGAGCAGTACTTC. This chain connects TRBV20-1 to TRBJ2-7; TRBD1 agrees at 8 bases. The germline V gene has CDR1 DFQATT and CDR2 SNEGSKA (reference sequence). Trimming took 3 bases from V and 2 from J; bases not matched to a gene: 9. The CDR3 totals 15 residues.

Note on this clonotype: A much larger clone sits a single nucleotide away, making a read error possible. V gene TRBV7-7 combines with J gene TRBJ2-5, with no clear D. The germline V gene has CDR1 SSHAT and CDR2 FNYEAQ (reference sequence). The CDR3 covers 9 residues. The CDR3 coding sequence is TGTGCTAGGCCAGAGGCCCAGTACTTC. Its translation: CARPEAQYF.

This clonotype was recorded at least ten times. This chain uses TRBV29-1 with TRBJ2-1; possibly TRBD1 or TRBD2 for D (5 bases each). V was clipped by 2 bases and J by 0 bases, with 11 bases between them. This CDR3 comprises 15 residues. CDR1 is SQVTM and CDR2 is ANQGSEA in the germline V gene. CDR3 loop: CSVERGTSSYNEQFF. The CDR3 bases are TGCAGCGTTGAAAGGGGCACTAGCTCCTACAATGAGCAGTTCTTC.

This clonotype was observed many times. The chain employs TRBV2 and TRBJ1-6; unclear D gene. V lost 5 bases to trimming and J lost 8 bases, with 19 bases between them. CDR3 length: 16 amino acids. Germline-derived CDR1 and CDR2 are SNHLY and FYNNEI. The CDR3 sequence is CASSPPKGIFDSPLHF. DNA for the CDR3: TGTGCCAGCAGTCCCCCGAAGGGAATTTTCGATTCACCCCTCCACTTT.

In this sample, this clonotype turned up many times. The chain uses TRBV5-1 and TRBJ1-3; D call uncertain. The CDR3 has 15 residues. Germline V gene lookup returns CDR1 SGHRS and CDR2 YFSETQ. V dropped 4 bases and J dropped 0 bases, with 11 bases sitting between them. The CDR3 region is CASSIDSRSGNTIYF. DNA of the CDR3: TGCGCCAGCAGCATTGACTCCCGCTCTGGAAACACCATATATTTT.

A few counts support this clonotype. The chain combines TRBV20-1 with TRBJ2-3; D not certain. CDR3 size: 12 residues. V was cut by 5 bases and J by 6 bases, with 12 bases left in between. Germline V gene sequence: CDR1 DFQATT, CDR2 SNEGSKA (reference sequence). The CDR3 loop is CSAPPVPDTQYF. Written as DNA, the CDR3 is TGCAGTGCTCCCCCGGTTCCCGATACGCAGTATTTT.

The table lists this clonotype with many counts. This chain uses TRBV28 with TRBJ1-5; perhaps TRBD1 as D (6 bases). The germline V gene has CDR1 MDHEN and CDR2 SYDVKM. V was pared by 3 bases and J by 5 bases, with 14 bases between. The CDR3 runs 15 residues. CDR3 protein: CASSFGQRGDQPQHF. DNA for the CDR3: TGTGCCAGCAGTTTCGGACAGAGGGGAGATCAGCCCCAGCATTTT.

The CDR3 DNA sequence: TGTGCCAGCAGTGAAACCGGGACAGGGGCCTACGAGCAGTACTTC. It translates to CASSETGTGAYEQYF. The V gene is TRBV6-1, the J gene TRBJ2-7; 10 positions agree with TRBD1. CDR1 and CDR2 from the germline V gene are MNHNS and SASEGT. This CDR3 is 15 amino acids long. With V trimmed by 2 bases and J by 2 bases, 3 bases remained unmatched.

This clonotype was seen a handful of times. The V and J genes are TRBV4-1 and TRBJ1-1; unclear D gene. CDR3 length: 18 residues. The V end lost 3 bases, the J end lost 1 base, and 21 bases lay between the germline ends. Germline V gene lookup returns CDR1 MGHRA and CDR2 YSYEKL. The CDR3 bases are TGCGCCAGCAGCCACCTCTCACTCGTATCGGACGGGAACACTGAAGCTTTCTTT. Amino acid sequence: CASSHLSLVSDGNTEAFF.

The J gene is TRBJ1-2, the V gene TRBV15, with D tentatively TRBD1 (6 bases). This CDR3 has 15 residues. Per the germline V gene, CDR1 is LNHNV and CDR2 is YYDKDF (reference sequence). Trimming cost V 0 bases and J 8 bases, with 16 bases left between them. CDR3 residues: CATSRDQGIWMGYTF. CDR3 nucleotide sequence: TGTGCCACCAGCAGAGACCAGGGGATTTGGATGGGCTACACCTTC.

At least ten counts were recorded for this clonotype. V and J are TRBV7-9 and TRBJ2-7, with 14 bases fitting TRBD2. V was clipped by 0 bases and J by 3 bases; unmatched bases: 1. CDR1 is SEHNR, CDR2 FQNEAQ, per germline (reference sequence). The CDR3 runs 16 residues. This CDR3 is CASSLAGTSGSYEQYF. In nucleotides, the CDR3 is TGTGCCAGCAGCTTAGCTGGGACTAGCGGGAGCTACGAGCAGTACTTC.

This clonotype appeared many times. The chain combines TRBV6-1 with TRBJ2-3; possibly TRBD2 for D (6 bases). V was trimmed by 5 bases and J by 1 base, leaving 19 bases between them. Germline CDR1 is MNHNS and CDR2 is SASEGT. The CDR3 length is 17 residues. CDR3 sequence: CASSTLLAFSGTDTQYF. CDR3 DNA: TGTGCCAGCAGTACCCTACTAGCCTTCTCGGGCACAGATACGCAGTATTTT.

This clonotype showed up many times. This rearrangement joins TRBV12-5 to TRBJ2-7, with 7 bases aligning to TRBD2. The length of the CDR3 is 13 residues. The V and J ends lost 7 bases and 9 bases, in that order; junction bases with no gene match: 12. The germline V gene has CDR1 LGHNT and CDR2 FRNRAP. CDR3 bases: TGTGCTAGTGTCCGCGACGCGGGAGCGGTGCAGTACTTC. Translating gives CASVRDAGAVQYF.

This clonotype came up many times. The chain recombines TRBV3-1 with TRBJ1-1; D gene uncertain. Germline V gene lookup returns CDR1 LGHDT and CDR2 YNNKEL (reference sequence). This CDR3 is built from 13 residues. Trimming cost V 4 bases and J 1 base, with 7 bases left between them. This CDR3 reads CASSPRTNTEAFF. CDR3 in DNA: TGTGCCAGCAGCCCCCGGACGAACACTGAAGCTTTCTTT.

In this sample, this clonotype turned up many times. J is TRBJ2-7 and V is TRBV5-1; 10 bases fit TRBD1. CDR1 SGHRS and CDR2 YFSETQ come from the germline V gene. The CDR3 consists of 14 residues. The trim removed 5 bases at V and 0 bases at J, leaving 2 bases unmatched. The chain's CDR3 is CASRRDRGSYEQYF. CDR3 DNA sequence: TGCGCCAGCAGACGGGACAGGGGCTCCTACGAGCAGTACTTC.